This T cell receptor (beta chain) originates from a study of graft-versus-host responses after intestinal transplantation. TCRdb keeps only in-frame clones here, not all; method: immunoSEQ multiplex PCR. The sample lists about 120,000 clones; approximately 95% were seen once. Note on this clone: The antigen remains undetermined.

The material sequenced was unstimulated CD4+ T cells sorted from spleen or lymph node cells, taken before intestinal transplant. The receptor was derived from a human donor who received an intestinal transplant.

This chain's CDR3 is CASSQDRSSYEQYF. The CDR3 DNA is TGTGCCAGCAGCCAAGACAGGAGTTCCTACGAGCAGTACTTC. The chain carries TRBV7-3 and TRBJ2-7; D possibly corresponds to TRBD1 (6 bases). Germline CDR1 reads SGHTA; CDR2 reads FQGTGA. This CDR3 comprises 14 residues. V lost 5 bases and J 1 base, leaving 12 bases between the germline ends.